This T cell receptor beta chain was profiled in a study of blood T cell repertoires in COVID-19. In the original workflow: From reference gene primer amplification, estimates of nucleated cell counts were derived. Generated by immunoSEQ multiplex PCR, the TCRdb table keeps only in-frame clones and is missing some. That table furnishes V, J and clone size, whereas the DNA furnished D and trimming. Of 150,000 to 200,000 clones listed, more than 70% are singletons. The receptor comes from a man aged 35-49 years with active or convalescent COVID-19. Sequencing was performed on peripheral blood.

Here the CDR3 DNA reads TGTGCCAGCAGTTCATGGGACAGGTTGAACACTGAAGCTTTCTTT. This gives the protein CASSSWDRLNTEAFF. The chain carries TRBV6-5 and TRBJ1-1, with 8 positions matching TRBD1. This CDR3 has 15 amino acids. CDR1 is MNHEY and CDR2 is SVGAGI in the germline V gene. The J segment lost 0 bases and the V segment lost 4 bases, leaving 4 bases of the junction unmatched.